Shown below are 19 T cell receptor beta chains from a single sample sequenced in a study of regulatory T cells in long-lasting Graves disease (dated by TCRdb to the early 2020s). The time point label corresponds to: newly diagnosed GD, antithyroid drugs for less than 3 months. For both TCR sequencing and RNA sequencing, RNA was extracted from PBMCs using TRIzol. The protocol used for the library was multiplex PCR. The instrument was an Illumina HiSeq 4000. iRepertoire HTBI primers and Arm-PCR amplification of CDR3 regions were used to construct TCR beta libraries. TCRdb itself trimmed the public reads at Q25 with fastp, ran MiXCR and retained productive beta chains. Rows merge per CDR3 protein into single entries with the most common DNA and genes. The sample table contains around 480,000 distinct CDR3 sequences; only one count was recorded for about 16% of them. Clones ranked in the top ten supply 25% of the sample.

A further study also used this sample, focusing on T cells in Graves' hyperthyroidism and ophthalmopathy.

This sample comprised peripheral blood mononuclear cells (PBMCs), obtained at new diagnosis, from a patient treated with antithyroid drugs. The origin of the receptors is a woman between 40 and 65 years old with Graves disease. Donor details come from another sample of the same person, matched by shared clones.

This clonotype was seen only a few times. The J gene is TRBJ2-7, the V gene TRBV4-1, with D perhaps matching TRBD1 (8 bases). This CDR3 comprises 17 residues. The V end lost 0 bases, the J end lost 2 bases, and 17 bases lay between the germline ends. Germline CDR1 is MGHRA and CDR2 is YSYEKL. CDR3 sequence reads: CASSQELYRGGPYEQYF. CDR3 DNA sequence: TGCGCCAGCAGCCAAGAACTCTACAGGGGGGGTCCCTACGAGCAGTACTTC.

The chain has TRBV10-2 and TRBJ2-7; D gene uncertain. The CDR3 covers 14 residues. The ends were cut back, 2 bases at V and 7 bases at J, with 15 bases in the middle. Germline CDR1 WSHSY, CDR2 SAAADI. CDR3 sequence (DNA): TGCGCCAGCAGTGAGACATGGACGAGAGGAGAGCAGTACTTC. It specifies CASSETWTRGEQYF.

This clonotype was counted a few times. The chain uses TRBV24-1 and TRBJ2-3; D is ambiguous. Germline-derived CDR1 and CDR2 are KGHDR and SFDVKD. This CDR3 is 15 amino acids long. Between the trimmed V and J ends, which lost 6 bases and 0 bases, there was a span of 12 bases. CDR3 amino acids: CATSIGDMSTDTQYF. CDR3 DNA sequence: TGTGCCACCAGTATCGGAGATATGAGCACAGATACGCAGTATTTT.

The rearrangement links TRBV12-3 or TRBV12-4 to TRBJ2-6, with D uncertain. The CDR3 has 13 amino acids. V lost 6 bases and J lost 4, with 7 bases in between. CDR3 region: CASRLRGANVLTF. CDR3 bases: TGTGCCAGCAGGCTGCGGGGGGCCAACGTCCTGACTTTC.

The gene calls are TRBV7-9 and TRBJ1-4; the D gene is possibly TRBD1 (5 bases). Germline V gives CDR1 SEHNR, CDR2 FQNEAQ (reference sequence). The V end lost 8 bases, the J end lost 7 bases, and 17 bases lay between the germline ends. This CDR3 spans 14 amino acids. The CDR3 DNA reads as TGTGCCAGCGCCCTCGGGGGGGTTGGTGAAAAACTGTTTTTT. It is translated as CASALGGVGEKLFF.

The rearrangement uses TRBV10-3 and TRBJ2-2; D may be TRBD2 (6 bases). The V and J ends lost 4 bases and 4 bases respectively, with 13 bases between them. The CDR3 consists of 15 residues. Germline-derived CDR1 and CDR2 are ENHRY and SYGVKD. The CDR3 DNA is TGTGCCATCAGTGTGTCGGGACTCCGCACCGGGGAGCTGTTTTTT. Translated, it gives CAISVSGLRTGELFF.

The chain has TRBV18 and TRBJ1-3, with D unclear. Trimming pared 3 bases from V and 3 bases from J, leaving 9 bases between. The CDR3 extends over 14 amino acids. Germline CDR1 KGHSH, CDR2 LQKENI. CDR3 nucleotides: TGTGCCAGCTCACCCCAGAAGATTGGAAACACCATATATTTT. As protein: CASSPQKIGNTIYF.

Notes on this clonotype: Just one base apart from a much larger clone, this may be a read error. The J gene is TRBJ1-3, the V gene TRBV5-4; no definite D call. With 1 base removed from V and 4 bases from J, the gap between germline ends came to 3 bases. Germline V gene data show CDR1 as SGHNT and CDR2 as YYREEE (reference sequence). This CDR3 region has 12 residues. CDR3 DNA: TGTGCCAGCAGCTTGATGGGAAACACCATATATTTT. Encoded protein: CASSLMGNTIYF.

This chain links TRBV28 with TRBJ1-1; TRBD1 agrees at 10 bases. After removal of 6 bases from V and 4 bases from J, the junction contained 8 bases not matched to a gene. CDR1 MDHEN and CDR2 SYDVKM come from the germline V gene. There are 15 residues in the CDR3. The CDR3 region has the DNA TGTGCCAGCAGCCCGTCCCGGGACAGGGGCACTGAAGCTTTCTTT. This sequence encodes CASSPSRDRGTEAFF.

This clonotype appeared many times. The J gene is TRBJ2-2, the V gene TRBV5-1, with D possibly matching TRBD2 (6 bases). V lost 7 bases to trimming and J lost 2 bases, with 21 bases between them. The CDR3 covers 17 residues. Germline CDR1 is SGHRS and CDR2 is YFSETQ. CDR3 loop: CASEPSGDFLNTGELFF. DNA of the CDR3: TGCGCCAGCGAACCATCTGGGGACTTTCTCAACACCGGGGAGCTGTTTTTT. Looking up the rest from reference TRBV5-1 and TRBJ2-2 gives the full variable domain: KAGVTQTPRYLIKTRGQQVTLSCSPISGHRSVSWYQQTPGQGLQFLFEYFSETQRNKGNFPGRFSGRQFSNSRSEMNVSTLELGDSALYLCASEPSGDFLNTGELFFGEGSRLTVL.

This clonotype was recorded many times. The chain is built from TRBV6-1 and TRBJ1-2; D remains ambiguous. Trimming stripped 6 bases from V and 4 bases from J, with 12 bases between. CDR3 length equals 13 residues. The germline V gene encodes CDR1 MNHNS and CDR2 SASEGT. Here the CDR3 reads CASSMTGSYGYTF. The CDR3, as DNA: TGTGCCAGCAGCATGACTGGGAGCTATGGCTACACCTTC.

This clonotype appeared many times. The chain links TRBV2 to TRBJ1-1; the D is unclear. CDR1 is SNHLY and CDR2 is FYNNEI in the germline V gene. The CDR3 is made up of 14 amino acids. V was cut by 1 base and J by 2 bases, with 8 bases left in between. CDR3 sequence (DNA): TGTGCCAGCAGTGAAGGTTACTTAAACACTGAAGCTTTCTTT. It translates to CASSEGYLNTEAFF. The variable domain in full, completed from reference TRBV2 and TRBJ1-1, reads EPEVTQTPSHQVTQMGQEVILRCVPISNHLYFYWYRQILGQKVEFLVSFYNNEISEKSEIFDDQFSVERPDGSNFTLKIRSTKLEDSAMYFCASSEGYLNTEAFFGQGTRLTVV.

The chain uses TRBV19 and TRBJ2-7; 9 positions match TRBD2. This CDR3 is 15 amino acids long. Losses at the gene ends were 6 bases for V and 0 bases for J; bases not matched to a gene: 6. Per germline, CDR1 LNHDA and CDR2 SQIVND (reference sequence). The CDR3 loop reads CASRNLAGPSYEQYF. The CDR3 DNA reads TGTGCCAGTAGAAATCTAGCGGGGCCCTCCTACGAGCAGTACTTC.

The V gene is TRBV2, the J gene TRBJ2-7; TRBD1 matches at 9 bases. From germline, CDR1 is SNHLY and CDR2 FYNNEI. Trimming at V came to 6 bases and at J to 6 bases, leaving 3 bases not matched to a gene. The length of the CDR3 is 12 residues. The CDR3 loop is CASSGQGLEQYF. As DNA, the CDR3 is TGTGCCAGCAGCGGACAGGGGCTCGAGCAGTACTTC.

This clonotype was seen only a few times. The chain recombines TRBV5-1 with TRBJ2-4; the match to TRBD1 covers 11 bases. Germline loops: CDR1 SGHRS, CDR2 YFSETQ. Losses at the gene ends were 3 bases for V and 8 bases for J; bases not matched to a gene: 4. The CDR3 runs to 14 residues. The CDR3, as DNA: TGCGCCAGCAGCTCGGACAGGGGGCAGGACATTCAGTACTTC. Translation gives CASSSDRGQDIQYF.

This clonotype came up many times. The CDR3 protein is CASTNMNTEAFF. CDR3 DNA sequence: TGTGCCAGCACTAACATGAACACTGAAGCTTTCTTT. V is TRBV6-1 and J is TRBJ1-1; D is unclear. The CDR3 consists of 12 residues. V lost 7 bases, J lost 0 bases, and 6 bases lay in between. The V gene's germline CDR1 is MNHNS and CDR2 SASEGT.

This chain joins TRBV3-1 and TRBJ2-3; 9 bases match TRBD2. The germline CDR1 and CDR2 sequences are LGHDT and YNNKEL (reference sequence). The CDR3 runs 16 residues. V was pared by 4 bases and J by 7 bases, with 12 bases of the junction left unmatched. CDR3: CASSPPRAGGRYTQYF. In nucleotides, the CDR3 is TGTGCCAGCAGCCCCCCCCGAGCGGGGGGTAGGTATACGCAGTATTTT.

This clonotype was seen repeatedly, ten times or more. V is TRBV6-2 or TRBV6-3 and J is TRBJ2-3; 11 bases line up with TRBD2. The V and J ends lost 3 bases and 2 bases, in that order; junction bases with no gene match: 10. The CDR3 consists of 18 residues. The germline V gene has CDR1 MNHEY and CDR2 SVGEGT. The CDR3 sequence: CASSYGSVAGGLTDTQYF. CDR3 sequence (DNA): TGTGCCAGCAGTTATGGGAGTGTAGCGGGGGGGCTCACAGATACGCAGTATTTT.

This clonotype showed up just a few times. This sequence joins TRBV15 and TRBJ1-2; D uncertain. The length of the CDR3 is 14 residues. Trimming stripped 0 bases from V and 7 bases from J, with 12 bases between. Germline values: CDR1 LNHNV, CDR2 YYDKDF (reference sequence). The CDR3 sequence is CATSRDLEIPGYTF. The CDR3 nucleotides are TGTGCCACCAGCAGAGACTTAGAGATACCTGGCTACACCTTC.